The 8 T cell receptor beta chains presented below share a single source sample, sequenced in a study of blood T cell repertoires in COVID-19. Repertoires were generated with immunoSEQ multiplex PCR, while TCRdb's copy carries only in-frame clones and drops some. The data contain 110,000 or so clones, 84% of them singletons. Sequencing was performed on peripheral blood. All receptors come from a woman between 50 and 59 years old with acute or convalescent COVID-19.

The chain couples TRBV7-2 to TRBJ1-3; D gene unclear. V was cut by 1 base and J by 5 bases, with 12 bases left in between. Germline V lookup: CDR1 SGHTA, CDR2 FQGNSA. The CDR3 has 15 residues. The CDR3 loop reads CASSLVRGTRNTIYF. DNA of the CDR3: TGTGCCAGCAGCTTAGTTCGGGGAACAAGAAACACCATATATTTT.

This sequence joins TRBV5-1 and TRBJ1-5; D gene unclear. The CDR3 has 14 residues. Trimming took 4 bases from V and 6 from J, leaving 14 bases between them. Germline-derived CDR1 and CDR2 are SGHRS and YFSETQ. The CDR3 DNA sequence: TGCGCCAGCAGCCTAACTTTTTCGGGTCAGCCCCAGCATTTT. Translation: CASSLTFSGQPQHF.

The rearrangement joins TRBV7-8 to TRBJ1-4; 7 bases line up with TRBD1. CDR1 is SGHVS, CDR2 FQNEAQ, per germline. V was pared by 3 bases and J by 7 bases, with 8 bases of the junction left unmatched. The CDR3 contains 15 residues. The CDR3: CASSFRRDSREKLFF. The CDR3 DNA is TGTGCCAGCAGCTTCCGCCGGGACAGCCGTGAAAAACTGTTTTTT.

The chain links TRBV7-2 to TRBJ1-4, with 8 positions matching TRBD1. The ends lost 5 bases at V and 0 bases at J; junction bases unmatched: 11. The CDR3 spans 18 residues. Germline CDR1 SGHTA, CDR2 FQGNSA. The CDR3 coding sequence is TGTGCCAGCAGCCCCAGAAGACAGGGGCGACCAACTAATGAAAAACTGTTTTTT. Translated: CASSPRRQGRPTNEKLFF.

In nucleotides, the CDR3 is TGCGCCAGCAGCCCCACAGGGATGGGAGAAAAACTGTTTTTT. It yields the protein CASSPTGMGEKLFF. This rearrangement joins TRBV5-1 to TRBJ1-4; D is possibly TRBD1 (6 bases). With 4 bases removed from V and 8 bases from J, the gap between germline ends came to 15 bases. Germline CDR1 is SGHRS and CDR2 is YFSETQ. This CDR3 region has 14 residues.

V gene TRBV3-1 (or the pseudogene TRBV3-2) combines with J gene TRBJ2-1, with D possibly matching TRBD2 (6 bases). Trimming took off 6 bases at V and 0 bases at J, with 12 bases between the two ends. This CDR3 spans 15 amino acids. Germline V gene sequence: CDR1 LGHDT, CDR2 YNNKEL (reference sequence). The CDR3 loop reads CASSPGVTSYNEQFF. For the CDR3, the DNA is TGTGCCAGCAGTCCGGGGGTCACCTCCTACAATGAGCAGTTCTTC.

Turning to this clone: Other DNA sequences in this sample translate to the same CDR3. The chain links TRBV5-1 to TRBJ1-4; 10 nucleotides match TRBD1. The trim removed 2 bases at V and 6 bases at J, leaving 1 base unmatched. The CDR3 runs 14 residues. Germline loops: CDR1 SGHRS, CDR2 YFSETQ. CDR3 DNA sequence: TGCGCCAGCAGCTTAGGACAGGGGGATGAAAAACTGTTTTTT. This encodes CASSLGQGDEKLFF.

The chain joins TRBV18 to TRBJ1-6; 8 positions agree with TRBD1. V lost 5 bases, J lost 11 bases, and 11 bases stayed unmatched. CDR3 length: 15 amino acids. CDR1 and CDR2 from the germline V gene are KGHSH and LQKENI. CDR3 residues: CASSAGTGGITPLHF. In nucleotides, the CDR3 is TGTGCCAGCTCAGCCGGGACAGGAGGTATCACACCCCTCCACTTT.